The text below deals with one T cell receptor beta chain. Its antigen is as yet unknown. The data derive from a study of beta chain features in type 1 diabetes. At the level of the study: Examination spanned over 85,000,000 sorted cells from all samples.

Germline assignment: CDR1 ENHRY and CDR2 SYGVKD. Trimming cost V 3 bases and J 2 bases, with 2 bases left between them. The CDR3 length is 12 residues. Points from the study as a whole: PCR may have favored shorter templates equally in patients and controls. Among patients with Type 1 diabetes, TCRB CDR3s were moderately but significantly shorter in every one of the four CD4+ subsets.

Reverse transcribing all isolated RNA meant expressed TCRB transcripts were sequenced. The protocol was immunoSEQ multiplex PCR, while the TCRdb copy is restricted to in-frame clones and leaves out a portion. This table has over 650,000 clones, around 15% appearing once. Input material: naive CD4+ T cells from blood. The clonotype comes from a man younger than 35 with type 1 diabetes. This rearrangement joins TRBV10-3 to TRBJ1-5, with D uncertain. The CDR3 nucleotides are TGTGCCATCAGTGAAGGCAATCAGCCCCAGCATTTT. It is translated as CAISEGNQPQHF.